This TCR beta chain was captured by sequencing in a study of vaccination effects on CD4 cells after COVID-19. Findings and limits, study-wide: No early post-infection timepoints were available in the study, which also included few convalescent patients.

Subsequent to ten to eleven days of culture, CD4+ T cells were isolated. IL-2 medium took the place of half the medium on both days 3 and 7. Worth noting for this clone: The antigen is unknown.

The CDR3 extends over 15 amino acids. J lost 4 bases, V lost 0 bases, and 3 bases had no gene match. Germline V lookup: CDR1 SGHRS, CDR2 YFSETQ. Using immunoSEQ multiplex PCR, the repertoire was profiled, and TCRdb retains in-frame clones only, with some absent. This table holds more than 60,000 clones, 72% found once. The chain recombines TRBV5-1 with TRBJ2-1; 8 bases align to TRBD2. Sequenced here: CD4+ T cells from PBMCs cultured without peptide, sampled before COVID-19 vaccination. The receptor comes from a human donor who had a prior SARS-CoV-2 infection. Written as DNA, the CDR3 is TGCGCCAGCAGCTTGGGCGAGCGGGGGTACAATGAGCAGTTCTTC. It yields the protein CASSLGERGYNEQFF.